Presented here are 17 T cell receptor beta chains from one specimen sequenced in a study of cytomegalovirus exposure and HLA in healthy donors. Primers included in the PCR were 60 Vbeta and 13 Jbeta primers. The repertoire was sequenced with immunoSEQ multiplex PCR; TCRdb's copy has only in-frame clones and lacks some. Counted here are about 120,000 clones, 67% occurring once; the ten biggest clones make up about 8%. Sequencing was done on a sample of PBMCs. These receptors came from a man aged 18 to 29 in good health and CMV-seropositive.

The CDR3 loop is CASSPLSYNSPLHF. The CDR3 nucleotides are TGTGCCAGCAGCCCCCTGTCCTATAATTCACCCCTCCACTTT. The rearrangement joins TRBV6-5 to TRBJ1-6; D not resolved. The germline V and J ends were trimmed by 6 bases and 1 base, with 7 bases remaining between them. Germline values: CDR1 MNHEY, CDR2 SVGAGI. This CDR3 has 14 amino acids.

The rearrangement joins TRBV2 to TRBJ2-1, with 7 bases identical to TRBD2. Germline CDR1 is SNHLY and CDR2 is FYNNEI. This CDR3 comprises 14 residues. V lost 2 bases, J lost 8 bases, and 6 bases stayed unmatched. Written as DNA, the CDR3 is TGTGCCAGCAGTGAACGGGGAGGGCTCGATGAGCAGTTCTTC. Amino acid sequence: CASSERGGLDEQFF.

The chain links TRBV27 to TRBJ1-1, with 7 bases aligning to TRBD1. This CDR3 is built from 15 residues. The V gene end was trimmed by 4 bases and the J gene end by 7 bases; junction bases not matched to a gene: 12. Germline V lookup: CDR1 MNHEY, CDR2 SMNVEV (reference sequence). The CDR3 DNA follows: TGTGCCAGCAGTTCAGGACAGGCGGGGGGGTGTGAAGCTTTCTTT. This gives the protein CASSSGQAGGCEAFF.

The chain is built from TRBV4-1 and TRBJ2-5; 7 bases are shared with TRBD2. The CDR3 totals 17 residues. CDR1 is MGHRA and CDR2 is YSYEKL in the germline V gene. V was pared by 3 bases and J by 0 bases, with 10 bases of the junction left unmatched. CDR3 residues: CASSQGGSTGYQETQYF. CDR3 DNA: TGCGCCAGCAGCCAGGGGGGGTCGACTGGGTACCAAGAGACCCAGTACTTC.

J is TRBJ1-2 and V is TRBV6-5; the match to TRBD1 covers 9 bases. CDR1 and CDR2 (germline): MNHEY, SVGAGI. The length of the CDR3 is 16 residues. Trimming cost V 4 bases and J 4 bases; bases outside gene matches: 10. CDR3 loop: CASSFRTGAPFYGYTF. Here the CDR3 DNA reads TGTGCCAGCAGTTTTAGGACAGGGGCCCCTTTCTATGGCTACACCTTC.

The V call is TRBV21-1, the J call TRBJ2-7; the table names TRBD1, a call not compared with the DNA. TRBV21-1 is flagged as a pseudogene. The CDR3 has 13 residues. CDR3 DNA: TGTGCCAGCAGCAAGGGACAGGGAAGGGAGCAGTACTTC. This gives the protein CASSKGQGREQYF.

The V gene is TRBV2, the J gene TRBJ1-1, with a weak D call TRBD1 (5 bases). Trimming cost V 4 bases and J 5 bases, with 11 bases left between them. Germline CDR1 reads SNHLY; CDR2 reads FYNNEI. CDR3 length: 13 residues. The CDR3 loop reads CASSATGGTEAFF. In DNA, the CDR3 is TGTGCCAGCAGTGCGACGGGGGGTACTGAAGCTTTCTTT.

The chain combines TRBV30 with TRBJ1-1; 10 bases align to TRBD1. V was clipped by 6 bases and J by 4 bases; unmatched bases: 23. Per germline, CDR1 GTSNPN and CDR2 SVGIG (reference sequence). The CDR3 has 19 residues. The CDR3 region is CACPIDRGRGVVLGTEAFF. The DNA for the CDR3 is TGTGCCTGCCCGATAGACAGGGGGCGCGGGGTTGTTTTGGGCACTGAAGCTTTCTTT. Supplemented by reference TRBV30 and TRBJ1-1, the full variable domain reads SQTIHQWPATLVQPVGSPLSLECTVEGTSNPNLYWYRQAAGRGLQLLFYSVGIGQISSEVPQNLSASRPQDRQFILSSKKLLLSDSGFYLCACPIDRGRGVVLGTEAFFGQGTRLTVV.

The genes are TRBV27 and TRBJ2-2; the match to TRBD1 covers 8 bases. V trimming: 2 bases; J trimming: 2 bases; junction bases outside the gene matches: 7. This CDR3 contains 17 residues. Germline V gene sequence: CDR1 MNHEY, CDR2 SMNVEV (reference sequence). The CDR3 region has the DNA TGTGCCAGCAGTTTACTTACCGGACAGGGAAACACCGGGGAGCTGTTTTTT. Translation gives CASSLLTGQGNTGELFF.

V usage is TRBV9 and J usage is TRBJ2-7; 8 bases are a match to TRBD1. V was pared by 3 bases and J by 4 bases, with 9 bases of the junction left unmatched. CDR1 SGDLS and CDR2 YYNGEE come from the germline V gene. CDR3 size: 15 residues. CDR3 sequence (DNA): TGTGCCAGCAGCGCGAGCTCGAGACAGGGGTACGAGCAGTACTTC. Protein sequence: CASSASSRQGYEQYF.

The chain joins TRBV5-5 to TRBJ1-1, with D unresolved. Germline loops: CDR1 SGHKS, CDR2 YYEKEE (reference sequence). Trimming removed 2 bases from V and 3 bases from J, with 5 bases in between. The CDR3 consists of 12 residues. The CDR3 loop reads CASSLLYTEAFF. The CDR3 coding sequence is TGTGCCAGCAGCTTATTATACACTGAAGCTTTCTTT.

The chain links TRBV6-5 to TRBJ2-1; no clear D gene. V was pared by 0 bases and J by 4 bases, with 13 bases between. This CDR3 region has 16 residues. Germline assignment: CDR1 MNHEY and CDR2 SVGAGI. CDR3 sequence reads: CASSYSSLSRYNEQFF. Written as DNA, the CDR3 is TGTGCCAGCAGTTACTCAAGTCTATCGAGGTACAATGAGCAGTTCTTC.

The V call is TRBV12-5, the J call TRBJ2-2, with D maybe TRBD2 (6 bases). Germline CDR1 reads LGHNT; CDR2 reads FRNRAP. The V end was cut by 6 bases, the J end by 5 bases, with 7 bases between. This CDR3 has 12 residues. The CDR3: CASGGRTGELFF. CDR3 nucleotides: TGTGCTAGTGGAGGGAGGACCGGGGAGCTGTTTTTT.

The chain recombines TRBV11-2 with TRBJ1-3, with D unresolved. The CDR3 extends over 14 amino acids. Germline V lookup: CDR1 SGHAT, CDR2 FQNNGV. The V end was cut by 2 bases, the J end by 0 bases, with 5 bases between. The CDR3 sequence: CASSLLGSGNTIYF. DNA for the CDR3: TGTGCCAGCAGCTTACTCGGCTCTGGAAACACCATATATTTT.

The gene calls are TRBV4-1 and TRBJ2-5; tentative D call: TRBD2 (7 bases). The V end was cut by 4 bases, the J end by 1 base, with 13 bases between. This CDR3 has 15 amino acids. Germline V gene lookup returns CDR1 MGHRA and CDR2 YSYEKL. The CDR3, as DNA: TGCGCCAGCAGCCCCTGGGGGGGCCTCCAAGAGACCCAGTACTTC. It yields the protein CASSPWGGLQETQYF.

In its sample, this clone was seen a few times. This chain joins TRBV10-2 and TRBJ2-7, with D uncertain. Germline assignment: CDR1 WSHSY and CDR2 SAAADI. Trimming took 7 bases from V and 6 from J, leaving 10 bases between them. The CDR3 covers 11 residues. CDR3 protein: CASTLAREQYF. CDR3 DNA: TGCGCCAGCACCTTAGCCCGCGAGCAGTACTTC.

The gene calls are TRBV6-1 and TRBJ1-6; 8 bases map to TRBD1. V was clipped by 6 bases and J by 10 bases; unmatched bases: 5. This CDR3 is built from 13 residues. Germline V gene lookup returns CDR1 MNHNS and CDR2 SASEGT. The CDR3 nucleotides are TGTGCCAGCAGCGCAGGGGGCGGCTCACCCCTCCACTTT. It translates to CASSAGGGSPLHF.